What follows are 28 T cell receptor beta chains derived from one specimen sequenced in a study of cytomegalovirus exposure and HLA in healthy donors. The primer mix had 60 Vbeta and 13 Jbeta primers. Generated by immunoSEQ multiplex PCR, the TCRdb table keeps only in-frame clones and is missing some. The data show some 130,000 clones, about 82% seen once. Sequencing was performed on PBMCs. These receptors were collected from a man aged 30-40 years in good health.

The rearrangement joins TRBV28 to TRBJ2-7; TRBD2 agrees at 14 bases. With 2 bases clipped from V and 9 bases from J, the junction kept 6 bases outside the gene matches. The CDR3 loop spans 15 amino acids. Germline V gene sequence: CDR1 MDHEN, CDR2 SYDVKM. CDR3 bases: TGTGCCAGCAGTTTACGCGGGACTAGCGGGGGAGGGCAGTACTTC. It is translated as CASSLRGTSGGGQYF.

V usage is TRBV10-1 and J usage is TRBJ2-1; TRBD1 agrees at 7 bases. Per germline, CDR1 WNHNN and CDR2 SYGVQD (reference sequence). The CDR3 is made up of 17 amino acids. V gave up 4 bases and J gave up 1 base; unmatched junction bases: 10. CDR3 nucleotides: TGCGCCAGCAGTGCTACCTTGGGACAGCCTTCCTACAATGAGCAGTTCTTC. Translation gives CASSATLGQPSYNEQFF.

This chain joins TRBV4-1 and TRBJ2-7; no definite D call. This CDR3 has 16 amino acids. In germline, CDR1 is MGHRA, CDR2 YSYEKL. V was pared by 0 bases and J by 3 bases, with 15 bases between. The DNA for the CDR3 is TGCGCCAGCAGCCAAGAGCCCCCGCTGAGTTACTACGAGCAGTACTTC. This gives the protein CASSQEPPLSYYEQYF.

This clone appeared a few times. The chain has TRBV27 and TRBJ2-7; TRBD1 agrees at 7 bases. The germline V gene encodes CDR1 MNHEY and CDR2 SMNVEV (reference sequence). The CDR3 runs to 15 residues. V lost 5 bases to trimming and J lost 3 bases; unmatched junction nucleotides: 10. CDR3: CASSGPGQSFYEQYF. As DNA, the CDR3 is TGTGCCAGCAGTGGGCCGGGACAGTCCTTCTACGAGCAGTACTTC.

CDR3 loop: CAWSSQGGREQYF. The CDR3 bases are TGTGCCTGGAGTTCACAGGGGGGGCGCGAGCAGTACTTC. The chain links TRBV30 to TRBJ2-7, with D perhaps TRBD1 (8 bases). The CDR3 length is 13 residues. Germline V gene lookup returns CDR1 GTSNPN and CDR2 SVGIG (reference sequence). V gave up 2 bases and J gave up 6 bases, with 14 bases separating them.

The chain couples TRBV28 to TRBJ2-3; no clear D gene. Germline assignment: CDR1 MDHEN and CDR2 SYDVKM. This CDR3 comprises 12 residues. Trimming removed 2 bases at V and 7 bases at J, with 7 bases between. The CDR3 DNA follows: TGTGCCAGCAGTTTAAGCTCACATACGCAGTATTTT. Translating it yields CASSLSSHTQYF.

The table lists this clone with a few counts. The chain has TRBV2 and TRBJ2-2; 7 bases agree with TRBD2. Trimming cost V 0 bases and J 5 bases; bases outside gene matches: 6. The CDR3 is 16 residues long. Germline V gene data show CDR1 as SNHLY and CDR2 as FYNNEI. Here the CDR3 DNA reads TGTGCCAGCAGTGAAGCACGACTAGCTGAAACCGGGGAGCTGTTTTTT. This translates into CASSEARLAETGELFF.

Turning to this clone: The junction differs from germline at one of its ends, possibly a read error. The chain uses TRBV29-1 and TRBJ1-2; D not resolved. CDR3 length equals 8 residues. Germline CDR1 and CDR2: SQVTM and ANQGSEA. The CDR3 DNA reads TGCAGCGTTGGTCACCTCACATTC. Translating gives CSVGHLTF.

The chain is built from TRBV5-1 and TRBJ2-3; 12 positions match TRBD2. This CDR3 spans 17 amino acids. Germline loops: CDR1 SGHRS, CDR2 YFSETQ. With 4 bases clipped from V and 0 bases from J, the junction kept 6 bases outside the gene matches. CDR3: CASSVGLAGTSTDTQYF. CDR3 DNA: TGCGCCAGCAGCGTAGGACTAGCGGGGACTAGCACAGATACGCAGTATTTT.

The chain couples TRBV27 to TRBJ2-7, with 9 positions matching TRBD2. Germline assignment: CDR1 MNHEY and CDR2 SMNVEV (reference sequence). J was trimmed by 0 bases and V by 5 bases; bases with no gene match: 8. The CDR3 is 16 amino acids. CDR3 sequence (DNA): TGTGCCAGCAGTACCACTCTAGCGGGAACCTCCTACGAGCAGTACTTC. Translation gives CASSTTLAGTSYEQYF.

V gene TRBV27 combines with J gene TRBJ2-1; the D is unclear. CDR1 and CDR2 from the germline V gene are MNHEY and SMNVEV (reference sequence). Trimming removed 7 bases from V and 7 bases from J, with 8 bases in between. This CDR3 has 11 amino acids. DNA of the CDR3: TGTGCCAGCACTCAGCGTAATGAGCAGTTCTTC. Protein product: CASTQRNEQFF.

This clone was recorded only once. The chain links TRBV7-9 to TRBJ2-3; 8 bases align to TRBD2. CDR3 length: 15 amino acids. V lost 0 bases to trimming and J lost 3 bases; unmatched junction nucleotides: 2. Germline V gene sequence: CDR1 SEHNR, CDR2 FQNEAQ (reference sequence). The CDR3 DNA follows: TGTGCCAGCAGCTTAGCCCAGCGGGAGACAGATACGCAGTATTTT. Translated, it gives CASSLAQRETDTQYF.

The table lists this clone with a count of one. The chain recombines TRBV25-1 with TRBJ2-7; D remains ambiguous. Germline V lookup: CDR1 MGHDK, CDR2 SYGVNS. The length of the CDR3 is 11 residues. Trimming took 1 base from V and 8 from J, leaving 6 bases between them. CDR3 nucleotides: TGTGCCAGCAGTGAATCGGGTCAGCAGTACTTC. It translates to CASSESGQQYF.

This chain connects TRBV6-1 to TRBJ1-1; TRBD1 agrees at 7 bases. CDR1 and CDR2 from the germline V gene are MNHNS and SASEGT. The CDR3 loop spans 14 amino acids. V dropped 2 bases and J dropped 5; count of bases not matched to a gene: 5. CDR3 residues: CASSERGRLTEAFF. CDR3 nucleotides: TGTGCCAGCAGTGAAAGGGGGCGGTTGACTGAAGCTTTCTTT.

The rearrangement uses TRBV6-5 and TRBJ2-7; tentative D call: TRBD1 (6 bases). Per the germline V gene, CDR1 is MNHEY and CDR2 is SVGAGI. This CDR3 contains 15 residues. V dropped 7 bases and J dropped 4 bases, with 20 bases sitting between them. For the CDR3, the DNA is TGTGCCAGCACATCAAGGGGGAAGGCACCTTACGAGCAGTACTTC. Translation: CASTSRGKAPYEQYF.

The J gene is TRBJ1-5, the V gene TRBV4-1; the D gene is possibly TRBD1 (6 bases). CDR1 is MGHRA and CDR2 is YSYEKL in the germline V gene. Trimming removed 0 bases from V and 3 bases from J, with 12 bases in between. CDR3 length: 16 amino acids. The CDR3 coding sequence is TGCGCCAGCAGCCAAGAGAGGGGACACGACAATCAGCCCCAGCATTTT. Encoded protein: CASSQERGHDNQPQHF.

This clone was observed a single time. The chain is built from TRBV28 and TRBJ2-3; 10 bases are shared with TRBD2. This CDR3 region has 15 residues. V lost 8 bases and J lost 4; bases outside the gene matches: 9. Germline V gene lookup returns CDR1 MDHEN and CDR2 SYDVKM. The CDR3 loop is CASCSAGGPSDTQYF. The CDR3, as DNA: TGTGCCAGCTGCTCAGCGGGAGGGCCCTCAGATACGCAGTATTTT.

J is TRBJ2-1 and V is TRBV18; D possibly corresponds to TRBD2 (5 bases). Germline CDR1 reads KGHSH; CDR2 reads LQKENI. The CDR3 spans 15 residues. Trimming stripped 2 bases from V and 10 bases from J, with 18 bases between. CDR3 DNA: TGTGCCAGCTCACCAAGGACCTCCCTTACGGGGGAGCAGTTCTTC. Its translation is CASSPRTSLTGEQFF.

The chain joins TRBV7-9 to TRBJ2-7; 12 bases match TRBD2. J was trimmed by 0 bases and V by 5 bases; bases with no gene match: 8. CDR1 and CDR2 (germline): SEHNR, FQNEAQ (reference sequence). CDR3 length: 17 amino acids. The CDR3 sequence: CASSPRASGRASYEQYF. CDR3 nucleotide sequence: TGTGCCAGCAGCCCTAGGGCTAGCGGGAGGGCCTCCTACGAGCAGTACTTC.

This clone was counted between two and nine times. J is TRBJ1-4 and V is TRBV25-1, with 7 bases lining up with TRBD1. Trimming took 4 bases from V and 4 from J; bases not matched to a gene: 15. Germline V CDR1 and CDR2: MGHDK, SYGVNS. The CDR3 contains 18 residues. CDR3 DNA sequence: TGTGCCAGCAGTGGGTACCGACGGAGACAGGGCCTTAATGAAAAACTGTTTTTT. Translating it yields CASSGYRRRQGLNEKLFF.

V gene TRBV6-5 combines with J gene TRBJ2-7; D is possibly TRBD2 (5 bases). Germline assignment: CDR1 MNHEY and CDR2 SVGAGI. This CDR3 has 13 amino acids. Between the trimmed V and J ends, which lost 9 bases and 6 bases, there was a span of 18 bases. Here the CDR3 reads CASSGMTFGEQYF. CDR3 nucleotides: TGTGCCAGTTCGGGGATGACCTTCGGCGAGCAGTACTTC.

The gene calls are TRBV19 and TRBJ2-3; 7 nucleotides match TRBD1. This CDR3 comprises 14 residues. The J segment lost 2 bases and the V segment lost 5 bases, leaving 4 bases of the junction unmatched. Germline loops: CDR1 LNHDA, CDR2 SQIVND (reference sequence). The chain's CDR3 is CASSPGTATDTQYF. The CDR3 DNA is TGTGCCAGTAGTCCAGGGACAGCCACAGATACGCAGTATTTT.

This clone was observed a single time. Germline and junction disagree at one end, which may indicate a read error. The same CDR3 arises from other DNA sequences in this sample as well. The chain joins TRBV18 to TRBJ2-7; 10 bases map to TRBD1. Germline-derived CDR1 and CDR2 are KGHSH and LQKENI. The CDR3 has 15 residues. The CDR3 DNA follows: TGTGCCAGCTCCCCACCGGGACAGGGGTCGTACGAGCAGTACTTC. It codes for CASSPPGQGSYEQYF.

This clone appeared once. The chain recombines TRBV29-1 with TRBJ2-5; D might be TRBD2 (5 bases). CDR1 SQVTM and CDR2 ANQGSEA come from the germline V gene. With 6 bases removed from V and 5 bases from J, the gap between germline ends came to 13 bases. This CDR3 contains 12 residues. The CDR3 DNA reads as TGCAGCGTCAGGACCCCGGGGGAGACCCAGTACTTC. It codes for CSVRTPGETQYF.

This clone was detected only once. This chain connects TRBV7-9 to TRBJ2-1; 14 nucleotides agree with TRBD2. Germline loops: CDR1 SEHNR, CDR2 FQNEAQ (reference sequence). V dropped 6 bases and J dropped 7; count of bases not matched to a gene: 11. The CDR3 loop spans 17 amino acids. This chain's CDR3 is CASRGPGLAGVRNEQFF. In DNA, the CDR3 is TGTGCCAGCAGGGGCCCGGGACTAGCGGGAGTGAGGAATGAGCAGTTCTTC.

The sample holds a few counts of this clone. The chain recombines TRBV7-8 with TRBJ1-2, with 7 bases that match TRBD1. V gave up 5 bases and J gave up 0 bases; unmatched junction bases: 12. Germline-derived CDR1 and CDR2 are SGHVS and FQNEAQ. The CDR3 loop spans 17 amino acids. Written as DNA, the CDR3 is TGTGCCAGCAGCCGCCAGCCTCAGGGGGATTCTAACTATGGCTACACCTTC. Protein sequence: CASSRQPQGDSNYGYTF.

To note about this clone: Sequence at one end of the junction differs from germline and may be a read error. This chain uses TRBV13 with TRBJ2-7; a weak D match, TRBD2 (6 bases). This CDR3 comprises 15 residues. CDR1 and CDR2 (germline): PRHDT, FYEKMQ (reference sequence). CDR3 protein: CASSSLGGSSHEQYF. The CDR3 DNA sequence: TGTGCCAGCAGCTCCCTTGGGGGGAGCTCCCACGAGCAGTACTTC.

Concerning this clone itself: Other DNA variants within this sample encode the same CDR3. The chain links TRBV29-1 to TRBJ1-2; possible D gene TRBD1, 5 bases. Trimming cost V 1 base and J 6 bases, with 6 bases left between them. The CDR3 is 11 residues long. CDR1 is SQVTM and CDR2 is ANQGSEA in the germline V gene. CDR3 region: CSVEVDNGYTF. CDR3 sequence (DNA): TGCAGCGTTGAAGTGGACAATGGCTACACCTTC.